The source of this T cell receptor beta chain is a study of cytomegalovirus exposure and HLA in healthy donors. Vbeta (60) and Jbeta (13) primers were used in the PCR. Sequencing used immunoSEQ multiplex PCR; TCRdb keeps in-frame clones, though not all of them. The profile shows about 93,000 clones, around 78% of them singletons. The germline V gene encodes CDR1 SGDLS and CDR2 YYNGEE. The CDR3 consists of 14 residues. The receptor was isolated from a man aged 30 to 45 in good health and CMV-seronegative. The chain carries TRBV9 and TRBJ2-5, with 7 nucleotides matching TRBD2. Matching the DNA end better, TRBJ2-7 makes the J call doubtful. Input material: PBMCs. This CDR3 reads CASSVASGFHEQYF. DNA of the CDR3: TGTGCCAGCAGCGTAGCTAGCGGATTCCACGAGCAGTACTTC.